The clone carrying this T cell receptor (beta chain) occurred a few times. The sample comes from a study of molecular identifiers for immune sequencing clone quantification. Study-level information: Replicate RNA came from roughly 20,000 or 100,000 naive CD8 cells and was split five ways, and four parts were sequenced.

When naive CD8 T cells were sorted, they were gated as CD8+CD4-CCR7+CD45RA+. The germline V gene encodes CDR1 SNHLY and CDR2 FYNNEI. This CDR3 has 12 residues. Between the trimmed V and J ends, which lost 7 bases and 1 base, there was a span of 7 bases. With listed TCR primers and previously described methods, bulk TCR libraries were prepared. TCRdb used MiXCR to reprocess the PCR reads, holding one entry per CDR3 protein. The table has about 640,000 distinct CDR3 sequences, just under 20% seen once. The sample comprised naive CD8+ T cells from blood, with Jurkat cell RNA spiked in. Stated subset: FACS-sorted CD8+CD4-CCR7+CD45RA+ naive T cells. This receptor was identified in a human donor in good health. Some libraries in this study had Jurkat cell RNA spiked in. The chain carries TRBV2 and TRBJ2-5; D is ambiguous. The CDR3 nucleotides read TGTGCCAGCACGGAAGTCCAAGAGACCCAGTACTTC. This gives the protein CASTEVQETQYF.